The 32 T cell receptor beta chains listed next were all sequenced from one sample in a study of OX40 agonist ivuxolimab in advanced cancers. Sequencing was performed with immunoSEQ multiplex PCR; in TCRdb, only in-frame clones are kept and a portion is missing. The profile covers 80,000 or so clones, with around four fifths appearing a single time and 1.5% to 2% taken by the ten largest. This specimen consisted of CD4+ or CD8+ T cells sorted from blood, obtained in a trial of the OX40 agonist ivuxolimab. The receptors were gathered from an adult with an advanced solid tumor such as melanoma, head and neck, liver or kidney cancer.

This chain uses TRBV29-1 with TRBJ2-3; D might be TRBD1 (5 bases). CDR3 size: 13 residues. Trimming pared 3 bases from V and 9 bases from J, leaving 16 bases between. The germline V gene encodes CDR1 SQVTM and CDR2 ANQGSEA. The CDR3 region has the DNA TGCAGCGTTGATGGGGAAGCAGGGTCGACGCAGTATTTT. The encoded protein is CSVDGEAGSTQYF.

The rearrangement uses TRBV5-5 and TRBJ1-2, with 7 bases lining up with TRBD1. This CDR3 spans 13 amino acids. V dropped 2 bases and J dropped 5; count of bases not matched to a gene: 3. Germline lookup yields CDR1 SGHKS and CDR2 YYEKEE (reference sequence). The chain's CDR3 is CASSFQGVYGYTF. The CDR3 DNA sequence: TGTGCCAGCAGCTTTCAGGGGGTGTATGGCTACACCTTC.

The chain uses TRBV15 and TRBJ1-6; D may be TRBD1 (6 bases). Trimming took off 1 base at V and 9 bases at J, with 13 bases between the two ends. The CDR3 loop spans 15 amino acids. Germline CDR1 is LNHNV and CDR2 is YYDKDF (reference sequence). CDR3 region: CATSRGGGRGSPLHF. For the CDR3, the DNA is TGTGCCACCAGCAGAGGAGGGGGGAGAGGTTCACCCCTCCACTTT.

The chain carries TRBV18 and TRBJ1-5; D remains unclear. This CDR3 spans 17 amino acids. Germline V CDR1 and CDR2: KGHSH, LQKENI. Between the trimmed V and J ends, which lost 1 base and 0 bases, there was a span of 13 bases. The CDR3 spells CASSPQVTGYSNQPQHF. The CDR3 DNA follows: TGTGCCAGCTCACCACAGGTTACGGGATATAGCAATCAGCCCCAGCATTTT.

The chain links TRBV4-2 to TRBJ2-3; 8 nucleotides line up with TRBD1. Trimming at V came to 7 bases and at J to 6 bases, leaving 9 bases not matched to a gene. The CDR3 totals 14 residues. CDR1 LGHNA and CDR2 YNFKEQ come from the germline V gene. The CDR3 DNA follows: TGTGCCAGCACCCAGGGGGCGGTTGGGGATACGCAGTATTTT. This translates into CASTQGAVGDTQYF.

The CDR3 DNA follows: TGTGCCTGGACCCCTGGACTAGCGGGAGTTAAGCAGTTCTTC. Protein: CAWTPGLAGVKQFF. V usage is TRBV30 and J usage is TRBJ2-1; TRBD2 matches 13 bases. The CDR3 is 14 residues long. V trimming: 4 bases; J trimming: 11 bases; junction bases outside the gene matches: 8. CDR1 and CDR2 from the germline V gene are GTSNPN and SVGIG (reference sequence).

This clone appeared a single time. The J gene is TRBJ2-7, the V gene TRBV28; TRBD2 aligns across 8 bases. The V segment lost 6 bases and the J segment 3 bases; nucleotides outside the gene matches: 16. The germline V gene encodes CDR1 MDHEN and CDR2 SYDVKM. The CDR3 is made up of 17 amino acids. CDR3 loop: CASRGLATVGRVYEQYF. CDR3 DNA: TGTGCCAGCAGAGGGCTAGCTACTGTCGGGAGGGTCTACGAGCAGTACTTC.

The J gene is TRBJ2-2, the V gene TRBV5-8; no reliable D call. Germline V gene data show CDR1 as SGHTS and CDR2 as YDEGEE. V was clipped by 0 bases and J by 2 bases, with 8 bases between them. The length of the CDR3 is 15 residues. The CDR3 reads CASSLGLSNTGELFF. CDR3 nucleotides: TGTGCCAGCAGCTTGGGTCTCTCTAACACCGGGGAGCTGTTTTTT.

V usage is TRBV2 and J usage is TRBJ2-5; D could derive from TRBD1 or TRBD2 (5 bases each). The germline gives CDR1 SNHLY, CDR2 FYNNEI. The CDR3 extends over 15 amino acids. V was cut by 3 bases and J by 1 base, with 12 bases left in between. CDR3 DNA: TGTGCCAGCAGTGACCTGCCGGGACGCCAAGAGACCCAGTACTTC. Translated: CASSDLPGRQETQYF.

CDR3 loop: CASSVDPYGGGEQYF. The CDR3 region has the DNA TGTGCCAGCAGCGTAGACCCCTACGGAGGGGGCGAGCAGTACTTC. The chain employs TRBV9 and TRBJ2-7; D may correspond to TRBD1 or TRBD2 (6 bases each). Germline CDR1 is SGDLS and CDR2 is YYNGEE. The CDR3 loop spans 15 amino acids. Deletions cut 0 bases from V and 6 bases from J, with 16 bases between.

The CDR3 here is CASSDDRGDIQYF. The CDR3 region has the DNA TGTGCCAGCAGTGACGACAGGGGAGACATTCAGTACTTC. The chain has TRBV2 and TRBJ2-4, with 8 bases identical to TRBD1. The V segment lost 3 bases and the J segment 8 bases; nucleotides outside the gene matches: 3. The CDR3 is 13 amino acids. The germline gives CDR1 SNHLY, CDR2 FYNNEI.

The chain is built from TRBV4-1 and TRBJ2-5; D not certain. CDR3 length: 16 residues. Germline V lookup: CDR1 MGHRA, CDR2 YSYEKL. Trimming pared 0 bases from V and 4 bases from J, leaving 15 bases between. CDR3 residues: CASSQENARLRETQYF. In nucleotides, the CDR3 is TGCGCCAGCAGCCAAGAGAACGCCAGACTCAGAGAGACCCAGTACTTC.

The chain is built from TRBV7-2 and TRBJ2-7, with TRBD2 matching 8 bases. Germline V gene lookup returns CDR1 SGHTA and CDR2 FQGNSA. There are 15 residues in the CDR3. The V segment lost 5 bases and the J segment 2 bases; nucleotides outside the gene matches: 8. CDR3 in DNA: TGTGCCAGCAGCCCCCGAGAGCGGGGGACCTACGAGCAGTACTTC. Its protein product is CASSPRERGTYEQYF.

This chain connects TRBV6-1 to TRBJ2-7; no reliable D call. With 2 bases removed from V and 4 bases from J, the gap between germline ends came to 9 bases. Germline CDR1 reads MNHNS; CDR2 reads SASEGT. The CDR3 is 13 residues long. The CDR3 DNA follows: TGTGCCAGCAGTGAAAGCCAGTCTTACGAGCAGTACTTC. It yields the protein CASSESQSYEQYF.

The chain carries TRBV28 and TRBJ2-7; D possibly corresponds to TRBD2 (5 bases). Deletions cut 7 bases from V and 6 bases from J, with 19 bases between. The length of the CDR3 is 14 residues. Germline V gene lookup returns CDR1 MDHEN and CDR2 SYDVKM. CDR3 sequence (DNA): TGTGCCAGCACTCCTTTCGGGGTCCGATCCGAGCAGTACTTC. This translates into CASTPFGVRSEQYF.

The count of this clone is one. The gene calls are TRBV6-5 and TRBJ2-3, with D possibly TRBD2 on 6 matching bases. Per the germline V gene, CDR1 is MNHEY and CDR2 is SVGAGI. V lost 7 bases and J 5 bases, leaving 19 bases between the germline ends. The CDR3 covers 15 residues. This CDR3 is CASNPMGGLGDTQYF. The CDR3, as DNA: TGTGCCAGCAACCCTATGGGGGGTTTGGGAGATACGCAGTATTTT.

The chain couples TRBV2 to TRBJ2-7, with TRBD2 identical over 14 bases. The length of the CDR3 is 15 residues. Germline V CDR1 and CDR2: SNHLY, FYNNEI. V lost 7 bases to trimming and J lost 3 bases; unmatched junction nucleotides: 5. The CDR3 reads CASIAGTSGSYEQYF. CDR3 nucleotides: TGTGCCAGCATCGCTGGGACTAGCGGGAGCTACGAGCAGTACTTC.

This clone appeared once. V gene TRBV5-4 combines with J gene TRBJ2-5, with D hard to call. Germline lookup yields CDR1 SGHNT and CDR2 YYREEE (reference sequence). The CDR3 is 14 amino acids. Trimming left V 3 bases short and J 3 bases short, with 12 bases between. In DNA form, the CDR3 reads TGTGCCAGCAGCTCCGGACGGCAGAAAGAGACCCAGTACTTC. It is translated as CASSSGRQKETQYF.

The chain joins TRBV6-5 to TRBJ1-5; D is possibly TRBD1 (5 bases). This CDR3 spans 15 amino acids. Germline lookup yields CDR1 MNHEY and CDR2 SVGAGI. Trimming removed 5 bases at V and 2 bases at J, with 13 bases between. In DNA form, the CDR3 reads TGTGCCAGCAGTCAAAATAGGGGACGCAATCAGCCCCAGCATTTT. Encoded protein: CASSQNRGRNQPQHF.

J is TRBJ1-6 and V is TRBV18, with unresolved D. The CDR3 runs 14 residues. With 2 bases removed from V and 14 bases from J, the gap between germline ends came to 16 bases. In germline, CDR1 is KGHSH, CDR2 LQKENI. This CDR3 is CASSPDSGSRTLHF. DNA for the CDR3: TGTGCCAGCTCACCAGATTCCGGCTCCCGGACCCTCCACTTT.

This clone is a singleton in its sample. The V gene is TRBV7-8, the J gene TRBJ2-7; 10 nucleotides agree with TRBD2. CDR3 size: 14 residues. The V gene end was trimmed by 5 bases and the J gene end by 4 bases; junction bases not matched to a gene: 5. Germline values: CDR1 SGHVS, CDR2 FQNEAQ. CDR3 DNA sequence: TGTGCCAGCAGCGTTAGCGGGGGGTTTTACGAGCAGTACTTC. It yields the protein CASSVSGGFYEQYF.

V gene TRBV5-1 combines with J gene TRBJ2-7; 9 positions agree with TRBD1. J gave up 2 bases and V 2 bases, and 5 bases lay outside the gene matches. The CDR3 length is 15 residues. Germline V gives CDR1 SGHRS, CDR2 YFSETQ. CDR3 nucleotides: TGCGCCAGCAGCTTAATGACAGGGGGTACCTACGAGCAGTACTTC. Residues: CASSLMTGGTYEQYF.

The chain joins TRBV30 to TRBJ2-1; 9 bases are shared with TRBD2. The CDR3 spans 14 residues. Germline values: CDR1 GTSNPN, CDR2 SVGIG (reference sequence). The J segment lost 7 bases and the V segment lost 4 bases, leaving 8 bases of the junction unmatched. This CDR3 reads CAWTPGLAPNEQFF. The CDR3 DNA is TGTGCCTGGACCCCGGGACTAGCTCCTAATGAGCAGTTCTTC. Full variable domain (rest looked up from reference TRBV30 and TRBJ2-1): SQTIHQWPATLVQPVGSPLSLECTVEGTSNPNLYWYRQAAGRGLQLLFYSVGIGQISSEVPQNLSASRPQDRQFILSSKKLLLSDSGFYLCAWTPGLAPNEQFFGPGTRLTVL.

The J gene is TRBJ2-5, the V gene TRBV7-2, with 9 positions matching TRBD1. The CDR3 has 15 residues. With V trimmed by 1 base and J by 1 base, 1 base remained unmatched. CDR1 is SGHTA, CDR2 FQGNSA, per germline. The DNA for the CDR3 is TGTGCCAGCAGCTTAGTACAGGGGGCCCAAGAGACCCAGTACTTC. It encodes CASSLVQGAQETQYF. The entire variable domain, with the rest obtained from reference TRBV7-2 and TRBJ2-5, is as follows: GAGVSQSPSNKVTEKGKDVELRCDPISGHTALYWYRQSLGQGLEFLIYFQGNSAPDKSGLPSDRFSAERTGGSVSTLTIQRTQQEDSAVYLCASSLVQGAQETQYFGPGTRLLVL.

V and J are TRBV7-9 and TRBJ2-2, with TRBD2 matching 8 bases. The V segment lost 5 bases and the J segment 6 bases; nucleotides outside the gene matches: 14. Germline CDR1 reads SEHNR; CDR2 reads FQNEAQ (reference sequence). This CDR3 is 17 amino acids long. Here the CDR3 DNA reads TGTGCCAGCAGCCCGCTCCGGGAGGGAGTAAGTGCCGGGGAGCTGTTTTTT. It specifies CASSPLREGVSAGELFF.

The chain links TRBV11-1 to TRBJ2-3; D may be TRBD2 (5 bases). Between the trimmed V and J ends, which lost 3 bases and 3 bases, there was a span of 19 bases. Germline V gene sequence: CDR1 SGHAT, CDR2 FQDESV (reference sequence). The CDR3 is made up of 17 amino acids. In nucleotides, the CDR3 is TGTGCCAGCAGCTTTACACGGACGGGAATTCGTACAGATACGCAGTATTTT. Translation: CASSFTRTGIRTDTQYF. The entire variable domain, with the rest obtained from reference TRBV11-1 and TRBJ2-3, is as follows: EAEVAQSPRYKITEKSQAVAFWCDPISGHATLYWYRQILGQGPELLVQFQDESVVDDSQLPKDRFSAERLKGVDSTLKIQPAELGDSAMYLCASSFTRTGIRTDTQYFGPGTRLTVL.

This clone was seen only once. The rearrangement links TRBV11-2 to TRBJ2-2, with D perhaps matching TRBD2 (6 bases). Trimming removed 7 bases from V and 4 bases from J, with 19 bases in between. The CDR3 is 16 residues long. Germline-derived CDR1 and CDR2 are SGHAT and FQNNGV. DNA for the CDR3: TGTGCCAGCATCCTCCGTAGGGACGGGGGCACCGGGGAGCTGTTTTTT. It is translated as CASILRRDGGTGELFF.

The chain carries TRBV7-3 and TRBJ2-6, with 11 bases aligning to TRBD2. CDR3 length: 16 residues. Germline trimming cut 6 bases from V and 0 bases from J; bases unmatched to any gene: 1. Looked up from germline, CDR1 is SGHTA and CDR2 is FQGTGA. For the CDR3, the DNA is TGTGCCAGCAGTCTAGCGGGGGGCTCTGGGGCCAACGTCCTGACTTTC. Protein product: CASSLAGGSGANVLTF.

The CDR3 region has the DNA TGTGCCAGCAGCTTTGACAGCGGGAGCCGGACTGCTGAGCAGTTCTTC. Translating gives CASSFDSGSRTAEQFF. The chain has TRBV7-9 and TRBJ2-1, with 8 bases lining up with TRBD2. Germline trimming cut 3 bases from V and 9 bases from J; bases unmatched to any gene: 13. Germline V lookup: CDR1 SEHNR, CDR2 FQNEAQ (reference sequence). The CDR3 extends over 16 amino acids.

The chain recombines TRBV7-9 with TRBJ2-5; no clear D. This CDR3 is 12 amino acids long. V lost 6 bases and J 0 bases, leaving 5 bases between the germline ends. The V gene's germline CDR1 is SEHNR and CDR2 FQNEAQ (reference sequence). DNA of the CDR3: TGTGCCAGCAGGGGGTACCAAGAGACCCAGTACTTC. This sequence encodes CASRGYQETQYF.

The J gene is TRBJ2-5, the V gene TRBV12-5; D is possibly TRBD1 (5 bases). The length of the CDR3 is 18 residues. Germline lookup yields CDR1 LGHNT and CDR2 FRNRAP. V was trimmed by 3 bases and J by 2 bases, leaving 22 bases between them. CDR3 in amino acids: CASGLAKGAGLGQETQYF. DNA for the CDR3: TGTGCTAGTGGTTTAGCTAAGGGCGCAGGGCTGGGGCAAGAGACCCAGTACTTC.

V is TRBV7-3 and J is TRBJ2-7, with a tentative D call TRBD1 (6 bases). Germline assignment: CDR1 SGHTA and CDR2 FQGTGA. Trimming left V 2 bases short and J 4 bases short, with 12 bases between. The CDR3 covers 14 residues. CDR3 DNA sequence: TGTGCCAGCAGCTTAGGGGGCCCCACTTACGAGCAGTACTTC. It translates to CASSLGGPTYEQYF.